One T cell receptor (beta chain) is described in this entry. The data stem from a study of blood T cell repertoires in COVID-19. On the study more broadly: The origin of the acute and convalescent COVID-19 samples was the United States, Italy and Spain. PBMCs, B-cell-depleted T cells, or T cells were the source of the cDNA or gDNA that made up the material.

V gave up 3 bases and J gave up 2 bases; unmatched junction bases: 7. CDR1 is SEHNR and CDR2 is FQNEAQ in the germline V gene (reference sequence). The CDR3 has 16 residues. Original data processing: How many nucleated cells were present was estimated from reference gene primer amplification. TCRdb keeps only in-frame clones here, not all; method: immunoSEQ multiplex PCR. D and trimming were read from the DNA, whereas the V and J calls and clone size are those reported in that table. In the table there are about 110,000 clones, approximately 89% of which are singletons. Enrolment of Seattle patients took place during active infection, and they were followed longitudinally.

Sample: peripheral blood. The receptor's source is a woman aged 55 to 70 with COVID-19, enrolled during active disease. The genes are TRBV7-9 and TRBJ2-1; 7 nucleotides line up with TRBD1. The CDR3 DNA sequence: TGTGCCAGCAGCTTTAGGGGACAGTGGACCTACAATGAGCAGTTCTTC. Protein sequence: CASSFRGQWTYNEQFF. Using reference TRBV7-9 and TRBJ2-1 for the parts outside the CDR3, the full variable domain is DTGVSQNPRHKITKRGQNVTFRCDPISEHNRLYWYRQTLGQGPEFLTYFQNEAQLEKSRLLSDRFSAERPKGSFSTLEIQRTEQGDSAMYLCASSFRGQWTYNEQFFGPGTRLTVL.